This T cell receptor beta chain was documented in a study of the immune and genomic landscape of osteosarcoma. About the research overall: The cohort was enriched for poor-risk osteosarcoma. Overall study findings and caveats: Compared with cold C1, the hot C3 cluster had higher, still-low clonality. External normal skin and healthy peripheral blood data provided clonality references.

Germline V gives CDR1 MNHNY, CDR2 SVGAGI (reference sequence). CDR3 length: 14 amino acids. V gave up 0 bases and J gave up 1 base, with 6 bases separating them. Measured with immunoSEQ multiplex PCR; TCRdb has only the in-frame clones, and not every one. This table holds approximately 2,700 clones, about three quarters found once. With respect to this clone: Its cognate antigen is unknown.

The post-treatment osteosarcoma tumors were primary, local recurrence or metastasis specimens from poor-prognosis patients. Sequencing was done on a sample of tumor tissue from a local recurrence in the femur. This receptor was taken from a man between 18 and 35 years old with osteosarcoma. The gene calls are TRBV6-6 and TRBJ1-1; perhaps TRBD1 as D (5 bases). CDR3 sequence (DNA): TGTGCCAGCAGTTACTCCGGGACGAACACTGAAGCTTTCTTT. Protein product: CASSYSGTNTEAFF.